The text below deals with one T cell receptor beta chain. Its antigen is unknown. The V end was cut by 6 bases, the J end by 4 bases, with 13 bases between. The CDR3 is made up of 14 amino acids. Germline V gives CDR1 LGHNT, CDR2 FRNRAP. This sample is part of a study of T cell responses to AZD1222 COVID-19 vaccine. Study-wide results and limits: White British donors predominated, females outnumbered males, and clonal diversity was possibly underestimated.

The repertoire was sequenced with immunoSEQ multiplex PCR; TCRdb's copy has only in-frame clones and lacks some. The sample has about 170,000 clones; about nine tenths are singletons. The source material was peripheral blood, sampled on day 0 of AZD1222 vaccination. The rearrangement joins TRBV12-5 to TRBJ2-1; D is possibly TRBD1 (6 bases). The receptor's source is an adult in good health. CDR3 nucleotides: TGTGCTAGTGGCACCTGGGGGCCTTACAATGAGCAGTTCTTC. Translation: CASGTWGPYNEQFF.